These T cell receptor beta chains were read from a single sample in a study of OX40 agonist ivuxolimab in advanced cancers. Sequenced by immunoSEQ multiplex PCR; TCRdb stores in-frame clones only, minus some. The repertoire has about 76,000 clones, about 88% of them found once; the top ten carry about 2.6%. The sample here was CD4+ or CD8+ T cells sorted from blood, taken in a trial of the OX40 agonist ivuxolimab. The receptors were gathered from an adult with an advanced solid tumor such as melanoma, head and neck, liver or kidney cancer. Each CDR3 is given with its conserved first and last residue. Each record gives: V gene, J gene, D gene, clone size, CDR3 protein, CDR3 DNA. D genes are given only for firm matches. Part of the rows lack a size; the others show once, few, many or a class for expanded clones.

V gene: TRBV19
J gene: TRBJ2-4
D gene: NA
clone size: NA
CDR3 protein: CASSVRQASTFSIQYF
CDR3 DNA: TGTGCCAGTAGTGTCAGACAGGCCTCCACCTTTAGCATTCAGTACTTC

V gene: TRBV11-1
J gene: TRBJ2-3
D gene: NA
clone size: NA
CDR3 protein: CASSLGGYSTDTQYF
CDR3 DNA: TGTGCCAGCAGCTTAGGCGGGTACAGCACAGATACGCAGTATTTT

V gene: TRBV10-1
J gene: TRBJ1-2
D gene: TRBD1
clone size: NA
CDR3 protein: CASSGGQATLANYGYTF
CDR3 DNA: TGCGCCAGCAGTGGGGGACAGGCGACATTAGCTAACTATGGCTACACCTTC

V gene: TRBV28
J gene: TRBJ1-5
D gene: NA
clone size: NA
CDR3 protein: CASTPTRLFYQPQHF
CDR3 DNA: TGTGCCAGCACTCCAACCCGACTGTTTTATCAGCCCCAGCATTTT

V gene: TRBV7-3
J gene: TRBJ2-1
D gene: NA
clone size: NA
CDR3 protein: CASAAPGARDNEQFF
CDR3 DNA: TGTGCCAGCGCGGCCCCGGGGGCGAGGGACAATGAGCAGTTCTTC

V gene: TRBV28
J gene: TRBJ2-5
D gene: NA
clone size: NA
CDR3 protein: CASSPPDRIRTRQTQYF
CDR3 DNA: TGTGCCAGCAGCCCCCCGGATCGGATCCGCACGAGGCAGACCCAGTACTTC

V gene: TRBV7-8
J gene: TRBJ2-7
D gene: NA
clone size: NA
CDR3 protein: CASSHPRGTYYEQYF
CDR3 DNA: TGTGCCAGCAGCCATCCCCGGGGGACTTACTACGAGCAGTACTTC

V gene: TRBV27
J gene: TRBJ1-2
D gene: NA
clone size: NA
CDR3 protein: CASAPSQPSYGYTF
CDR3 DNA: TGTGCCAGCGCCCCGTCACAGCCTTCCTATGGCTACACCTTC

V gene: TRBV7-3
J gene: TRBJ1-4
D gene: TRBD1
clone size: NA
CDR3 protein: CASSLRGGEKLFF
CDR3 DNA: TGTGCCAGCAGTCTCAGGGGGGGAGAAAAACTGTTTTTT

V gene: TRBV19
J gene: TRBJ1-5
D gene: TRBD1
clone size: NA
CDR3 protein: CASTRQGMGQPQHF
CDR3 DNA: TGTGCCAGTACCCGACAGGGGATGGGACAGCCCCAGCATTTT

V gene: TRBV7-2
J gene: TRBJ2-4
D gene: TRBD2
clone size: NA
CDR3 protein: CASSLVPSGGWNIQYF
CDR3 DNA: TGTGCCAGCAGCTTAGTTCCGTCGGGGGGTTGGAACATTCAGTACTTC

V gene: TRBV7-2
J gene: TRBJ2-3
D gene: NA
clone size: NA
CDR3 protein: CASSLAGGEDTQYF
CDR3 DNA: TGTGCCAGCAGCTTAGCAGGAGGTGAGGATACGCAGTATTTT

V gene: TRBV29-1
J gene: TRBJ1-1
D gene: NA
clone size: few
CDR3 protein: CSVIPNTEAFF
CDR3 DNA: TGCAGCGTTATCCCGAACACTGAAGCTTTCTTT

V gene: TRBV5-4
J gene: TRBJ2-7
D gene: TRBD2
clone size: NA
CDR3 protein: CASGPGTSGAYEQYF
CDR3 DNA: TGTGCCAGCGGACCCGGGACTAGCGGGGCCTACGAGCAGTACTTC

V gene: TRBV29-1
J gene: TRBJ2-2
D gene: NA
clone size: NA
CDR3 protein: CSVWWQPNTGELFF
CDR3 DNA: TGCAGCGTCTGGTGGCAGCCGAACACCGGGGAGCTGTTTTTT

V gene: TRBV5-1
J gene: TRBJ1-2
D gene: NA
clone size: NA
CDR3 protein: CASRTGMTNYGYTF
CDR3 DNA: TGCGCCAGCAGAACAGGGATGACTAACTATGGCTACACCTTC

V gene: TRBV6-5
J gene: TRBJ2-7
D gene: NA
clone size: NA
CDR3 protein: CASSPSYYEQYF
CDR3 DNA: TGTGCCAGCAGCCCCAGCTATTACGAGCAGTACTTC

V gene: TRBV5-6
J gene: TRBJ1-6
D gene: TRBD1
clone size: NA
CDR3 protein: CASSDVPGQGSPLHF
CDR3 DNA: TGTGCCAGCAGCGATGTCCCGGGACAGGGATCGCCCCTCCACTTT

V gene: TRBV28
J gene: TRBJ2-4
D gene: NA
clone size: NA
CDR3 protein: CASKLQASSRNIQYF
CDR3 DNA: TGTGCCAGCAAACTACAAGCCTCTTCGAGAAACATTCAGTACTTC

V gene: TRBV9
J gene: TRBJ1-3
D gene: NA
clone size: NA
CDR3 protein: CASSLSGQGAGNTIYF
CDR3 DNA: TGTGCCAGCAGCTTATCCGGCCAGGGAGCTGGAAACACCATATATTTT

V gene: TRBV10-3
J gene: TRBJ2-5
D gene: NA
clone size: NA
CDR3 protein: CAIKGTQETQYF
CDR3 DNA: TGTGCCATCAAGGGAACCCAAGAGACCCAGTACTTC

V gene: TRBV7-7
J gene: TRBJ1-3
D gene: TRBD1
clone size: NA
CDR3 protein: CASSAGQGAGNTIYF
CDR3 DNA: TGTGCCAGCAGCGCGGGACAGGGGGCTGGAAACACCATATATTTT

V gene: TRBV6-1
J gene: TRBJ1-4
D gene: NA
clone size: NA
CDR3 protein: CASSEARGGVEKLFF
CDR3 DNA: TGTGCCAGCAGTGAAGCTCGGGGAGGGGTTGAAAAACTGTTTTTT

V gene: TRBV7-2
J gene: TRBJ1-4
D gene: TRBD1
clone size: once
CDR3 protein: CASSLMAGGDEKLFF
CDR3 DNA: TGTGCCAGCAGCTTAATGGCAGGGGGAGACGAAAAACTGTTTTTT

V gene: TRBV7-2
J gene: TRBJ1-6
D gene: NA
clone size: once
CDR3 protein: CASSSVNNSPLHF
CDR3 DNA: TGTGCCAGCAGCTCCGTGAATAATTCACCCCTCCACTTT

V gene: TRBV7-7
J gene: TRBJ2-2
D gene: NA
clone size: NA
CDR3 protein: CASSLGGNTGELFF
CDR3 DNA: TGTGCCAGCAGCTTGGGAGGGAACACCGGGGAGCTGTTTTTT

V gene: TRBV7-2
J gene: TRBJ1-2
D gene: NA
clone size: few
CDR3 protein: CASSQGPNDYGYTF
CDR3 DNA: TGTGCCAGCAGCCAGGGCCCCAATGACTATGGCTACACCTTC

V gene: TRBV20-1
J gene: TRBJ2-1
D gene: NA
clone size: NA
CDR3 protein: CSATGGGEQFF
CDR3 DNA: TGCAGTGCTACGGGGGGCGGTGAGCAGTTCTTC

V gene: TRBV6-1
J gene: TRBJ2-2
D gene: NA
clone size: NA
CDR3 protein: CAGTPSGHTGELFF
CDR3 DNA: TGTGCCGGGACACCCTCTGGACACACCGGGGAGCTGTTTTTT

V gene: TRBV7-2
J gene: TRBJ2-1
D gene: TRBD2
clone size: NA
CDR3 protein: CASSLPLLAGGSYNEQFF
CDR3 DNA: TGTGCCAGCAGCTTACCGTTACTAGCGGGGGGCTCCTACAATGAGCAGTTCTTC

V gene: TRBV11-1
J gene: TRBJ2-5
D gene: TRBD2
clone size: NA
CDR3 protein: CASSLGASGGRETQYF
CDR3 DNA: TGTGCCAGCAGCTTAGGGGCTAGCGGGGGCCGGGAGACCCAGTACTTC